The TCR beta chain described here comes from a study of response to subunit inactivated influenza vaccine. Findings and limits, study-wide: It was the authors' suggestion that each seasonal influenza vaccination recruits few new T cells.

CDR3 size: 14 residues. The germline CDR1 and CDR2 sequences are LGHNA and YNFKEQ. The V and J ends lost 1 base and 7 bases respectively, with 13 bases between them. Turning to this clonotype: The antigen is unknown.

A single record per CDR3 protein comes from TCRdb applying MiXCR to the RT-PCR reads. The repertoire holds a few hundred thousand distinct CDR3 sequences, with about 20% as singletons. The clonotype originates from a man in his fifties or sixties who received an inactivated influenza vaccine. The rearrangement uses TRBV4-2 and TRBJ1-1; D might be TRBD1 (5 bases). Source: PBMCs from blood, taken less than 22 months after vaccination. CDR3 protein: CASSQGDLRREAFF. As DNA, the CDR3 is TGTGCCAGCAGCCAAGGGGACCTGAGGCGTGAAGCTTTCTTT.